This T cell receptor (beta chain) was sequenced during a study of PD-1 blockade in classical Hodgkin lymphoma. Sequencing used immunoSEQ multiplex PCR; TCRdb keeps in-frame clones, though not all of them. Here the sample spans about 23,000 clones, over 60% being singletons. Note on this clone: What it recognizes is unknown.

The patients all showed relapse after autologous stem cell transplantation, while their brentuximab vedotin exposure varied. V dropped 1 base and J dropped 2 bases, with 18 bases sitting between them. Germline CDR1 is MGHRA and CDR2 is YSYEKL. This CDR3 region has 19 residues. General observations from the study: Excluded were patients who started nivolumab under 1 year after ASCT, a group that had lower diversity. Sources of repertoire differences remain undefined, possibly disease activity or prior therapy.

The V and J genes are TRBV4-1 and TRBJ2-6, with TRBD2 as a possible D gene (7 bases). The sequences come from peripheral blood mononuclear cells (PBMCs), collected before the second cycle of nivolumab. The sequence came from a human donor with classical Hodgkin lymphoma. The CDR3 loop reads CASSQARGALVPGANVLTF. The CDR3 DNA follows: TGCGCCAGCAGCCAAGCTCGGGGGGCGCTTGTGCCTGGGGCCAACGTCCTGACTTTC.